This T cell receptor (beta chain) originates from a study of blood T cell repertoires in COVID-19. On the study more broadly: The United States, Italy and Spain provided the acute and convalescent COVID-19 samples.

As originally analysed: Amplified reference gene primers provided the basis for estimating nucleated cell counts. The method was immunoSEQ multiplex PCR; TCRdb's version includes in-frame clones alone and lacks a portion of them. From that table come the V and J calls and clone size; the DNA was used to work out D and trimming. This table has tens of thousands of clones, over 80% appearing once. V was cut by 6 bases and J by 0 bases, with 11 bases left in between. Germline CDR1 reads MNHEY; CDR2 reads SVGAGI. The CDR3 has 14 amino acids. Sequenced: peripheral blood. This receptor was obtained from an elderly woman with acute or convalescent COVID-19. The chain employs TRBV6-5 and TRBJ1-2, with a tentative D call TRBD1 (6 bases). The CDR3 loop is CASRQDSANYGYTF. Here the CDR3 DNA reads TGTGCCAGCAGACAGGACAGTGCTAACTATGGCTACACCTTC.